The 14 T cell receptor beta chains below come from one sample, sequenced in a study of cytomegalovirus exposure and HLA in healthy donors. PCR employed 60 Vbeta and 13 Jbeta primers. Clones were read by immunoSEQ multiplex PCR, and TCRdb kept only the in-frame ones, dropping some. Here the sample spans 150,000 to 200,000 clones, roughly 80% being singletons. Specimen: PBMCs. The receptor set was obtained from a man aged 45-60 years in good health and CMV-seronegative.

The J gene is TRBJ1-1, the V gene TRBV9; no clear D. The CDR3 consists of 14 residues. The ends were cut back, 0 bases at V and 1 base at J, with 7 bases in the middle. Germline V lookup: CDR1 SGDLS, CDR2 YYNGEE. The DNA for the CDR3 is TGTGCCAGCAGCGTAGGCGAGCGGAACACTGAAGCTTTCTTT. Protein: CASSVGERNTEAFF.

This clone was counted between two and nine times. Other DNA variants within this sample encode the same CDR3. The chain uses TRBV10-1 and TRBJ2-7; 7 bases match TRBD1. The germline CDR1 and CDR2 sequences are WNHNN and SYGVQD (reference sequence). This CDR3 has 13 amino acids. J was trimmed by 5 bases and V by 10 bases; bases with no gene match: 11. CDR3 loop: CAMGDRVYHEQYF. CDR3 DNA sequence: TGCGCCATGGGCGACAGGGTCTACCACGAGCAGTACTTC.

The CDR3 nucleotides read TGCGCCAGCAGCCTCCGGGACTCAGAGACCGGGGAGCTGTTTTTT. The encoded protein is CASSLRDSETGELFF. The V and J genes are TRBV5-1 and TRBJ2-2; tentatively, D is TRBD2 (6 bases). Per the germline V gene, CDR1 is SGHRS and CDR2 is YFSETQ. The CDR3 sequence is 15 residues long. V was clipped by 4 bases and J by 5 bases, with 15 bases between them.

The J gene is TRBJ1-5, the V gene TRBV19, with D possibly being TRBD1 (6 bases). The V and J ends lost 5 bases and 0 bases respectively, with 17 bases between them. Germline lookup yields CDR1 LNHDA and CDR2 SQIVND (reference sequence). This CDR3 has 17 amino acids. The CDR3 region is CASSPYSGTRSNQPQHF. The CDR3 DNA reads as TGTGCCAGTAGTCCATACTCCGGGACACGTAGCAATCAGCCCCAGCATTTT.

The rearrangement joins TRBV4-3 to TRBJ2-3; 10 bases are a match to TRBD1. CDR3 length: 17 amino acids. The V gene's germline CDR1 is LGHNA and CDR2 YSLEER. The V gene end was trimmed by 0 bases and the J gene end by 1 base; junction bases not matched to a gene: 4. The CDR3: CASSQDVGTGGTDTQYF. The CDR3 coding sequence is TGCGCCAGCAGCCAAGATGTCGGGACAGGGGGCACAGATACGCAGTATTTT.

This clone was counted a single time. The rearrangement joins TRBV6-5 to TRBJ1-2; 9 bases align to TRBD1. CDR3 length: 15 residues. After removal of 0 bases from V and 6 bases from J, the junction contained 5 bases not matched to a gene. Germline loops: CDR1 MNHEY, CDR2 SVGAGI. This chain's CDR3 is CASSYSTGQGDGYTF. The DNA of the CDR3 is TGTGCCAGCAGTTACTCCACGGGACAGGGAGATGGCTACACCTTC.

This clone came up once. The rearrangement links TRBV6-5 to TRBJ2-1; tentative D call: TRBD2 (7 bases). The CDR3 totals 14 residues. The ends were cut back, 2 bases at V and 4 bases at J, with 9 bases in the middle. CDR1 is MNHEY, CDR2 SVGAGI, per germline. CDR3 coding DNA: TGTGCCAGCAGTTACGAGGGGGGGTACAATGAGCAGTTCTTC. Amino acids: CASSYEGGYNEQFF.

Here the CDR3 DNA reads TGTGCCAGTAGTGAAGCCACAGGGGGGGCTAACACTGAAGCTTTCTTT. Translated, it gives CASSEATGGANTEAFF. This chain links TRBV19 with TRBJ1-1, with 8 bases lining up with TRBD1. The CDR3 length is 16 residues. Trimming took 5 bases from V and 2 from J; bases not matched to a gene: 10. Germline-derived CDR1 and CDR2 are LNHDA and SQIVND (reference sequence).

This chain joins TRBV19 and TRBJ1-1, with 10 bases fitting TRBD1. This CDR3 has 14 residues. CDR1 and CDR2 from the germline V gene are LNHDA and SQIVND (reference sequence). V shed 6 bases and J 4 bases; nucleotides not matched to a gene: 5. The CDR3 loop is CASRGWDRGTEAFF. The CDR3 DNA follows: TGTGCCAGTAGAGGGTGGGACAGGGGCACTGAAGCTTTCTTT.

This clone came up a few times. The CDR3 here is CASSGQTGGAYGYTF. The DNA of the CDR3 is TGTGCCAGCAGTGGCCAGACAGGGGGCGCCTATGGCTACACCTTC. The genes are TRBV6-5 and TRBJ1-2; 10 nucleotides agree with TRBD1. Trimming cost V 5 bases and J 4 bases; bases outside gene matches: 7. The CDR3 loop spans 15 amino acids. Germline V gene sequence: CDR1 MNHEY, CDR2 SVGAGI.

The chain joins TRBV2 to TRBJ1-3; TRBD1 agrees at 7 bases. With V trimmed by 7 bases and J by 4 bases, 13 bases remained unmatched. This CDR3 contains 16 residues. Germline CDR1 reads SNHLY; CDR2 reads FYNNEI. CDR3 nucleotides: TGTGCCAGCATCACAGGGGTCAATCGGGCAGGAAACACCATATATTTT. It codes for CASITGVNRAGNTIYF.

This chain joins TRBV27 and TRBJ2-6, with D unresolved. This CDR3 contains 16 residues. Between the trimmed V and J ends, which lost 4 bases and 4 bases, there was a span of 14 bases. CDR1 MNHEY and CDR2 SMNVEV come from the germline V gene (reference sequence). The CDR3 loop reads CASSSPGSHGANVLTF. The CDR3, as DNA: TGTGCCAGCAGTTCCCCCGGGTCCCACGGGGCCAACGTCCTGACTTTC.

The rearrangement joins TRBV5-3 to TRBJ2-3; D is perhaps TRBD2 (6 bases). TRBV5-3 is treated as an ORF (open reading frame) with a function not yet certain. This CDR3 spans 13 amino acids. The DNA for the CDR3 is TGTGCAGCTGCGGCGGGGCCCACAGATACGCAGTATTTT. As protein: CAAAAGPTDTQYF.

The chain recombines TRBV13 with TRBJ2-3, with 16 bases that match TRBD2. The V and J ends lost 5 bases and 0 bases, in that order; junction bases with no gene match: 5. Germline V gene sequence: CDR1 PRHDT, CDR2 FYEKMQ (reference sequence). CDR3 size: 18 residues. Here the CDR3 DNA reads TGTGCCAGCAGCCCCGGGACTAGCGGGGGGGGTAGCACAGATACGCAGTATTTT. Protein sequence: CASSPGTSGGGSTDTQYF.